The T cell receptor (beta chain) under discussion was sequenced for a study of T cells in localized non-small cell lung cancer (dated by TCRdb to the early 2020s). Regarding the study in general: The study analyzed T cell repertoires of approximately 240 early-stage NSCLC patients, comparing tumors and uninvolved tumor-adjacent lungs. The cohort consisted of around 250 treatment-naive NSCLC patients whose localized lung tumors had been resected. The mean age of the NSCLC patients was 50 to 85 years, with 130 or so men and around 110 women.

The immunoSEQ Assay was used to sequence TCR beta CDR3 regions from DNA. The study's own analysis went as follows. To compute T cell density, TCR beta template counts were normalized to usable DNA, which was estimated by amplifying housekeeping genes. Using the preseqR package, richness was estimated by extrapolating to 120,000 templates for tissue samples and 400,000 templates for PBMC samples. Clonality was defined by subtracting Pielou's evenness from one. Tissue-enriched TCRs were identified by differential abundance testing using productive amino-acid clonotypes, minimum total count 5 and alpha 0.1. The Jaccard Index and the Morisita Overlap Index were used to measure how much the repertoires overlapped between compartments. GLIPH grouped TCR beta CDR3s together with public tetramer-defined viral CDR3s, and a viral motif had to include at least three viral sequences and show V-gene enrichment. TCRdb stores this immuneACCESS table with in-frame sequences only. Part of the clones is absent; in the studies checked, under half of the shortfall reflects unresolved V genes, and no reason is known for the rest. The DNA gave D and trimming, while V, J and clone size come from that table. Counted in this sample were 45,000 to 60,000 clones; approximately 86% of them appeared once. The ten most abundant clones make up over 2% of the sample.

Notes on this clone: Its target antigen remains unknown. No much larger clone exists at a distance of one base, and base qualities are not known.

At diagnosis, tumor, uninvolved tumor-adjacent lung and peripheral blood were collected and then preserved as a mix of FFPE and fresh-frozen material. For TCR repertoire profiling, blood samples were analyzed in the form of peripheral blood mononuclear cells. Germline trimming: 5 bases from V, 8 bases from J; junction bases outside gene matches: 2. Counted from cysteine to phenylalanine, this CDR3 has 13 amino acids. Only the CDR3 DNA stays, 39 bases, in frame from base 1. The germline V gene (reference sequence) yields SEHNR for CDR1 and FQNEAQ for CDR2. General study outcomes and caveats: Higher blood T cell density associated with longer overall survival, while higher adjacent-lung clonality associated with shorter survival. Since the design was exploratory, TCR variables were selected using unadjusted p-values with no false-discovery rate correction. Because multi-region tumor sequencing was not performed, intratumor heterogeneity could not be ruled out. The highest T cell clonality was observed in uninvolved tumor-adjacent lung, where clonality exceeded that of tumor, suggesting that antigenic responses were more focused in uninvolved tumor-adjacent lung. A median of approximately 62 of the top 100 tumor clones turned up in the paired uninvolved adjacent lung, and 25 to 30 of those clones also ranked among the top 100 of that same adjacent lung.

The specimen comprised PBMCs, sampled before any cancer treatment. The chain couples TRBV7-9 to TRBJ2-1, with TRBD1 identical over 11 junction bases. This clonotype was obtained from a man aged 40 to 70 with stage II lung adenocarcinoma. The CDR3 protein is CASSGQGADEQFF. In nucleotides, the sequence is TGTGCCAGCAGCGGACAGGGGGCGGATGAGCAGTTCTTC.